The 4 T cell receptor beta chains presented below share a single source sample, sequenced in a study of T-cell reconstitution after alpha-beta-depleted transplantation in children. Unique molecular identifiers tagged the TCRbeta library. TCRdb called the PCR reads again in MiXCR, with one record for every CDR3 protein. This repertoire shows 450,000 to 600,000 distinct CDR3 sequences, approximately 20% found once; its top ten account for 3.3%. The source was PBMCs from the stem cell graft donor, collected from the stem cell graft. The receptors were sampled from a human donor who donated a stem cell graft to a child with acute lymphoblastic leukemia.

This chain joins TRBV7-9 and TRBJ2-1, with D perhaps TRBD1 (6 bases). CDR3 size: 13 residues. Trimming took off 5 bases at V and 9 bases at J, with 14 bases between the two ends. Germline assignment: CDR1 SEHNR and CDR2 FQNEAQ (reference sequence). The CDR3: CASSPHGGPEQFF. The CDR3 DNA follows: TGTGCCAGCAGCCCCCATGGGGGCCCTGAGCAGTTCTTC.

This clonotype has more than one count but fewer than ten. The chain has TRBV5-1 and TRBJ2-7, with D unresolved. The length of the CDR3 is 14 residues. CDR1 is SGHRS and CDR2 is YFSETQ in the germline V gene. Trimming took off 0 bases at V and 6 bases at J, with 13 bases between the two ends. The CDR3 DNA reads TGCGCCAGCAGCTTGGCCGGAACTCTAGGCGAGCAGTACTTC. Protein sequence: CASSLAGTLGEQYF.

This clonotype was observed a few times. V gene TRBV3-1 combines with J gene TRBJ1-2, with no clear D. V lost 4 bases and J lost 8, with 17 bases in between. There are 14 residues in the CDR3. Germline V CDR1 and CDR2: LGHDT, YNNKEL (reference sequence). CDR3 loop: CASSPRTTGGGYTF. The CDR3 bases are TGTGCCAGCAGCCCCAGGACGACGGGAGGGGGCTACACCTTC.

This clonotype was counted at least ten times. This CDR3 reads CSVRPTSQETQYF. CDR3 DNA: TGCAGCGTGCGGCCTACTAGCCAAGAGACCCAGTACTTC. The chain recombines TRBV29-1 with TRBJ2-5; possible D gene TRBD2, 5 bases. Germline loops: CDR1 SQVTM, CDR2 ANQGSEA. CDR3 length equals 13 residues. Trimming took off 6 bases at V and 1 base at J, with 12 bases between the two ends.